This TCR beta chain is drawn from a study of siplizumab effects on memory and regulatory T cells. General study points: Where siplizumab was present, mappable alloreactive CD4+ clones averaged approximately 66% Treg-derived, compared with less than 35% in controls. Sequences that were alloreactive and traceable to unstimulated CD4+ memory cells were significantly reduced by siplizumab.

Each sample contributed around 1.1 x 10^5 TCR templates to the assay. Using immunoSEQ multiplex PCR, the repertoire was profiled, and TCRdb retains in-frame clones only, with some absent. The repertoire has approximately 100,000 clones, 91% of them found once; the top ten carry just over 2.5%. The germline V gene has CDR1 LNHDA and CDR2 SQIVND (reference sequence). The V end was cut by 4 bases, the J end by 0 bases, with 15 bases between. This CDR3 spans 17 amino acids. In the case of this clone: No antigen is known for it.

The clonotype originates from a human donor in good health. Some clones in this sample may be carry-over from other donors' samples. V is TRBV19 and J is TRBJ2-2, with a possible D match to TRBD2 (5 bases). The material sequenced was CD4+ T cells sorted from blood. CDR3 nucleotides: TGTGCCAGTAGTAGATTAATGCGGGTCGCGAACACCGGGGAGCTGTTTTTT. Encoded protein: CASSRLMRVANTGELFF.